The 23 T cell receptor beta chains given below trace back to one sample, sequenced in a study of cytomegalovirus exposure and HLA in healthy donors. The primer mix had 60 Vbeta and 13 Jbeta primers. Here immunoSEQ multiplex PCR was the method, and the copy in TCRdb shows in-frame clones only, minus some. The table shows about 150,000 clones, with roughly three quarters occurring only once. The sequenced sample consisted of PBMCs. The receptors shown here come from a middle-aged woman in good health and CMV-seropositive.

The V call is TRBV7-9, the J call TRBJ2-3; TRBD1 aligns across 9 bases. Germline CDR1 and CDR2: SEHNR and FQNEAQ (reference sequence). The CDR3 totals 15 residues. The J segment lost 5 bases and the V segment lost 1 base, leaving 4 bases of the junction unmatched. CDR3 bases: TGTGCCAGCAGCTTAGGCCCGGGACAGGGAGATACGCAGTATTTT. It is translated as CASSLGPGQGDTQYF.

V usage is TRBV5-6 and J usage is TRBJ1-5; 8 bases align to TRBD1. Germline V gene lookup returns CDR1 SGHDT and CDR2 YYEEEE. V shed 3 bases and J 7 bases; nucleotides not matched to a gene: 0. The CDR3 is 12 residues long. The CDR3 loop is CASSWTGQPQHF. The DNA for the CDR3 is TGTGCCAGCAGCTGGACAGGGCAGCCCCAGCATTTT.

The rearrangement links TRBV20-1 to TRBJ2-5; D unclear. V was trimmed by 6 bases and J by 4 bases, leaving 9 bases between them. CDR1 is DFQATT and CDR2 is SNEGSKA in the germline V gene (reference sequence). This CDR3 region has 11 residues. CDR3 region: CSAAFLETQYF. CDR3 nucleotide sequence: TGCAGTGCGGCCTTCCTAGAGACCCAGTACTTC.

The genes are TRBV5-1 and TRBJ1-6; D is perhaps TRBD1 (5 bases). This CDR3 comprises 15 residues. CDR1 is SGHRS, CDR2 YFSETQ, per germline. Between the trimmed V and J ends, which lost 0 bases and 4 bases, there was a span of 8 bases. The CDR3 nucleotides read TGCGCCAGCAGCTTGGAGACAGTGTATAATTCACCCCTCCACTTT. It encodes CASSLETVYNSPLHF.

This clone occurred a few times. The chain is built from TRBV6-4 and TRBJ2-2; TRBD1 matches 7 bases. CDR1 MRHNA and CDR2 SNTAGT come from the germline V gene. This CDR3 comprises 16 residues. V lost 6 bases to trimming and J lost 2 bases; unmatched junction nucleotides: 9. CDR3 nucleotides: TGTGCCAGCAGCGATTCCGGGACAGAAAACACCGGGGAGCTGTTTTTT. Translation: CASSDSGTENTGELFF.

CDR3 residues: CASSFDSLNTEAFF. The CDR3 nucleotides are TGCGCCAGCAGCTTCGACAGCTTGAACACTGAAGCTTTCTTT. The rearrangement links TRBV4-1 to TRBJ1-1; tentative D call: TRBD1 (5 bases). V was pared by 5 bases and J by 0 bases, with 10 bases between. The CDR3 is 14 residues long. Per the germline V gene, CDR1 is MGHRA and CDR2 is YSYEKL.

The V gene is TRBV18, the J gene TRBJ2-3, with 13 positions matching TRBD2. V shed 2 bases, J shed 6 bases, and the junction held 11 bases outside the gene matches. The length of the CDR3 is 18 residues. Germline values: CDR1 KGHSH, CDR2 LQKENI. DNA for the CDR3: TGTGCCAGCTCACCAGTCGGACTAGCGGGGGTAAGGAGGGATACGCAGTATTTT. Its translation is CASSPVGLAGVRRDTQYF.

The chain couples TRBV7-2 to TRBJ2-3, with TRBD2 identical over 8 bases. The germline V gene has CDR1 SGHTA and CDR2 FQGNSA. The CDR3 has 16 amino acids. The ends lost 4 bases at V and 3 bases at J; junction bases unmatched: 9. For the CDR3, the DNA is TGTGCCAGCAGCTCCTTTCACGGACTAGCAACAGATACGCAGTATTTT. Its translation is CASSSFHGLATDTQYF.

The chain combines TRBV6-5 with TRBJ1-2; no clear D. Germline values: CDR1 MNHEY, CDR2 SVGAGI. The CDR3 is made up of 13 amino acids. Trimming took 10 bases from V and 3 from J, leaving 15 bases between them. CDR3 bases: TGTGCCACCTCCGCTGAGGGTGACTATGGCTACACCTTC. Protein: CATSAEGDYGYTF.

V gene TRBV4-1 combines with J gene TRBJ2-4; the D gene is possibly TRBD2 (5 bases). The V end lost 0 bases, the J end lost 10 bases, and 16 bases lay between the germline ends. This CDR3 is built from 15 residues. The germline V gene has CDR1 MGHRA and CDR2 YSYEKL. Written as DNA, the CDR3 is TGCGCCAGCAGCCAAGATCTACGAGGGAGCACGATTCAGTACTTC. Its protein product is CASSQDLRGSTIQYF.

Worth noting for this clone: One end of the junction varies from germline; a read error may be responsible. Other DNA sequences in the same sample also yield this CDR3. The chain is built from TRBV6-5 and TRBJ1-6; 8 nucleotides agree with TRBD1. In germline, CDR1 is MNHEY, CDR2 SVGAGI. The CDR3 is 15 amino acids. Here the CDR3 DNA reads TGTGCCAGCAGAAAAGGACAGGGAGGCAATTCCCCCCTCCACTTT. Translating it yields CASRKGQGGNSPLHF.

The CDR3 DNA reads TGTGCCACCAGCAGCAACACTGGACTAGCTAACAAAAAGCAAGAGACCCAGTACTTC. As protein: CATSSNTGLANKKQETQYF. This rearrangement joins TRBV15 to TRBJ2-5; TRBD2 matches at 8 bases. Trimming cost V 3 bases and J 2 bases; bases outside gene matches: 17. From germline, CDR1 is LNHNV and CDR2 YYDKDF (reference sequence). CDR3 length equals 19 residues.

The V and J genes are TRBV2 and TRBJ2-7, with 9 bases that match TRBD1. This CDR3 has 14 amino acids. J gave up 6 bases and V 3 bases, and 6 bases lay outside the gene matches. Germline V CDR1 and CDR2: SNHLY, FYNNEI. The CDR3 nucleotides read TGTGCCAGCAGTGAGGGACAGGGAGTTTCCGAGCAGTACTTC. Translation gives CASSEGQGVSEQYF.

This rearrangement joins TRBV5-1 to TRBJ1-1, with TRBD1 as a possible D gene (5 bases). The V gene lost 1 base and the J gene lost 5 bases, with 9 bases spanning the gap. Germline V gene data show CDR1 as SGHRS and CDR2 as YFSETQ. The CDR3 sequence is 13 residues long. CDR3 sequence reads: CASSLFGGTEAFF. For the CDR3, the DNA is TGCGCCAGCAGCTTGTTCGGGGGAACTGAAGCTTTCTTT.

The chain joins TRBV30 to TRBJ1-5, with a possible D match to TRBD1 (6 bases). The CDR3 totals 14 residues. V was pared by 0 bases and J by 0 bases, with 6 bases between. The germline gives CDR1 GTSNPN, CDR2 SVGIG (reference sequence). The CDR3 loop reads CAWSVGGSNQPQHF. The DNA for the CDR3 is TGTGCCTGGAGTGTAGGGGGTAGCAATCAGCCCCAGCATTTT.

The V and J genes are TRBV7-9 and TRBJ2-3, with 7 bases identical to TRBD2. Trimming removed 5 bases from V and 2 bases from J; junction bases left unmatched: 10. This CDR3 is built from 16 residues. The germline gives CDR1 SEHNR, CDR2 FQNEAQ (reference sequence). The CDR3 here is CASSLNRDYYTDTQYF. The CDR3 DNA reads TGTGCCAGCAGCCTAAACCGGGACTACTACACAGATACGCAGTATTTT.

The chain's CDR3 is CASSQLGAGLEAFF. The CDR3 DNA reads TGTGCCAGCAGCCAATTGGGGGCAGGGCTTGAAGCTTTCTTT. The chain uses TRBV16 and TRBJ1-1; D is perhaps TRBD1 (6 bases). The V and J ends lost 1 base and 7 bases respectively, with 13 bases between them. Germline V lookup: CDR1 KGHSY, CDR2 FQNENV. CDR3 length: 14 amino acids.

The chain couples TRBV5-1 to TRBJ2-7, with 11 bases fitting TRBD2. Germline CDR1 SGHRS, CDR2 YFSETQ. V lost 0 bases to trimming and J lost 4 bases; unmatched junction nucleotides: 3. The CDR3 is made up of 15 amino acids. The CDR3: CASSLGLAGGYEQYF. As DNA, the CDR3 is TGCGCCAGCAGCTTGGGGCTAGCGGGGGGTTACGAGCAGTACTTC.

The chain recombines TRBV28 with TRBJ1-2; maybe TRBD1 (5 bases). CDR3 length: 16 amino acids. V was clipped by 5 bases and J by 4 bases, with 20 bases between them. Germline values: CDR1 MDHEN, CDR2 SYDVKM. The CDR3 DNA is TGTGCCAGCAGTGAGTCAGGGACGGGACTCAGCTATGGCTACACCTTC. This codes for CASSESGTGLSYGYTF.

This CDR3 reads CASRRTGPGNTIYF. CDR3 DNA sequence: TGTGCCAGCAGGAGGACAGGGCCTGGAAACACCATATATTTT. The V call is TRBV27, the J call TRBJ1-3, with TRBD1 matching 8 bases. Germline CDR1 is MNHEY and CDR2 is SMNVEV (reference sequence). The J segment lost 2 bases and the V segment lost 6 bases, leaving 3 bases of the junction unmatched. This CDR3 has 14 residues.

The chain uses TRBV19 and TRBJ2-2; 10 bases fit TRBD2. Germline CDR1 LNHDA, CDR2 SQIVND (reference sequence). This CDR3 is built from 14 residues. The J segment lost 4 bases and the V segment lost 6 bases, leaving 2 bases of the junction unmatched. The CDR3 bases are TGTGCCAGTAGATGGACTAGCGGCACCGGGGAGCTGTTTTTT. It encodes CASRWTSGTGELFF.

Only a few counts were recorded for this clone. V and J are TRBV6-4 and TRBJ2-3, with 15 bases that match TRBD2. Germline V lookup: CDR1 MRHNA, CDR2 SNTAGT. Trimming cost V 8 bases and J 3 bases; bases outside gene matches: 12. The CDR3 contains 18 residues. CDR3 sequence reads: CASSPGLAGGPRTDTQYF. In DNA, the CDR3 is TGTGCCAGCTCCCCCGGACTAGCGGGGGGGCCGCGAACAGATACGCAGTATTTT.

The chain recombines TRBV5-4 with TRBJ1-2; perhaps TRBD1 as D (5 bases). The ends were cut back, 0 bases at V and 4 bases at J, with 13 bases in the middle. CDR3 length equals 15 residues. The germline V gene encodes CDR1 SGHNT and CDR2 YYREEE (reference sequence). CDR3 sequence (DNA): TGTGCCAGCAGCTTGGGGGGCCATTTTGTCTATGGCTACACCTTC. It translates to CASSLGGHFVYGYTF.